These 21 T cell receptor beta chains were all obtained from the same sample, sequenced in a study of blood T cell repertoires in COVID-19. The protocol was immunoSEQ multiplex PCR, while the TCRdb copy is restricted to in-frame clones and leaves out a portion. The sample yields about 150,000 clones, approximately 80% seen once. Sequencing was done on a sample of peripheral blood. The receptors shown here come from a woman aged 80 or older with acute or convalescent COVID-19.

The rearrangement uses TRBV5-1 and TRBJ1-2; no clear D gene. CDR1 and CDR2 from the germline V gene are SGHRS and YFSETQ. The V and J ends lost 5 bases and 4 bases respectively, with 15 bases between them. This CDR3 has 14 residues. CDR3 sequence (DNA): TGCGCCAGCAGATTCGGGGATGAGGGCTATGGCTACACCTTC. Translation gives CASRFGDEGYGYTF.

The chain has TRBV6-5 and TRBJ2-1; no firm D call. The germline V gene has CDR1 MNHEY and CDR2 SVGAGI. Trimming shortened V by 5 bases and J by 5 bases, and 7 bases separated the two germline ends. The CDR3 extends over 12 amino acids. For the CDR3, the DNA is TGTGCCAGCAGTCGAGGTCACAATGAGCAGTTCTTC. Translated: CASSRGHNEQFF.

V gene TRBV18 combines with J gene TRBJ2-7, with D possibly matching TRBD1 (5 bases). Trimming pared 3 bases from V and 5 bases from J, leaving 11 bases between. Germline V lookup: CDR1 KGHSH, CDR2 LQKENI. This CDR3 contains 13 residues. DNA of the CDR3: TGTGCCAGCTCACCCCCTGACAGAAACGAGCAGTACTTC. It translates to CASSPPDRNEQYF.

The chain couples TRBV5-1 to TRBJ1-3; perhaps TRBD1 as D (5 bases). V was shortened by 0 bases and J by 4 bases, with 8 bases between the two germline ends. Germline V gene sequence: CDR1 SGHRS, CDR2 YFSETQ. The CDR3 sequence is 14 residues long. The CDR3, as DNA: TGCGCCAGCAGCTTGGGACAGCAAGGAAACACCATATATTTT. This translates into CASSLGQQGNTIYF.

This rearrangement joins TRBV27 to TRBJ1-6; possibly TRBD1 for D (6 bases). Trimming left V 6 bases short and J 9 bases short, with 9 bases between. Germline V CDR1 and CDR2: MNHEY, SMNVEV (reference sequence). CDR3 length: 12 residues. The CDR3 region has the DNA TGTGCCAGCAGCCTAGGGGGTTCACCCCTCCACTTT. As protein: CASSLGGSPLHF.

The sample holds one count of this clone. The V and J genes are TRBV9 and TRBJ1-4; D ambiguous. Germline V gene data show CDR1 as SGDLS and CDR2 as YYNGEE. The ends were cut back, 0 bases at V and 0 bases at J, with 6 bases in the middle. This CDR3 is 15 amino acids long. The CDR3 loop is CASSVGQTTNEKLFF. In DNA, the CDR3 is TGTGCCAGCAGCGTAGGGCAGACAACTAATGAAAAACTGTTTTTT.

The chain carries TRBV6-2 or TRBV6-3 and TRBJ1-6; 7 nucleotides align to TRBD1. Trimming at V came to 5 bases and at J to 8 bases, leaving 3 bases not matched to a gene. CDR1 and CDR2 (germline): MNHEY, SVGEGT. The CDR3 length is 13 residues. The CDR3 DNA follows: TGTGCCAGCAGTCCCAGGGGGGATTCACCCCTCCACTTT. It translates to CASSPRGDSPLHF.

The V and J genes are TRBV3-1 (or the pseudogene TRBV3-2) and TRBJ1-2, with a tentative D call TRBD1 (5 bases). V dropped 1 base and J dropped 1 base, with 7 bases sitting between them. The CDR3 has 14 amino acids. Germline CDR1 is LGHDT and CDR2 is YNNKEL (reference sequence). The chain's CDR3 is CASSQGTLNYGYTF. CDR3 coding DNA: TGTGCCAGCAGCCAAGGGACACTTAACTATGGCTACACCTTC.

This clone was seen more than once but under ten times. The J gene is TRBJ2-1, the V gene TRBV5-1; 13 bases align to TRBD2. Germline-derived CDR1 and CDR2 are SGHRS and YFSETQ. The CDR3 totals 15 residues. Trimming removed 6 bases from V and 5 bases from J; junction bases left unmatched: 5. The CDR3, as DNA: TGCGCCAGCAACCCACTAGCGGGAGGGGACAATGAGCAGTTCTTC. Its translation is CASNPLAGGDNEQFF.

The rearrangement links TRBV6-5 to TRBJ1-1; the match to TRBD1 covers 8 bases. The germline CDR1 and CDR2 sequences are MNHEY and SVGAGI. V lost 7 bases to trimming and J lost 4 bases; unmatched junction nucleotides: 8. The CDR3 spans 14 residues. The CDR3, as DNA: TGTGCCAGCAATCGACAGGGGTTGGGCACTGAAGCTTTCTTT. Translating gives CASNRQGLGTEAFF.

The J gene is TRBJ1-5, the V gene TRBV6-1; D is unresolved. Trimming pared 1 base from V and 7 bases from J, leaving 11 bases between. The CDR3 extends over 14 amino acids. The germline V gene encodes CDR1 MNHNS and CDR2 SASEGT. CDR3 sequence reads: CASSEGGSGQPQHF. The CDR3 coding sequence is TGTGCCAGCAGTGAAGGAGGCTCCGGGCAGCCCCAGCATTTT.

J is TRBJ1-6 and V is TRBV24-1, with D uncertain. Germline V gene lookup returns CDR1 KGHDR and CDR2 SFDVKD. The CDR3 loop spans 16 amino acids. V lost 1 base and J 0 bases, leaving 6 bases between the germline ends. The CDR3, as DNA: TGTGCCACCAGTGATTTTGAGGGCTCCTATAATTCACCCCTCCACTTT. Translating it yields CATSDFEGSYNSPLHF.

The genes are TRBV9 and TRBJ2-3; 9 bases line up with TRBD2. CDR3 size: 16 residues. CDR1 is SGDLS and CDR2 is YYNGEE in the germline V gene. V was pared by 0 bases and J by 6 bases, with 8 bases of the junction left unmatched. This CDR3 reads CASSVGAGGPGDTQYF. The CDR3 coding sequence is TGTGCCAGCAGCGTAGGTGCGGGAGGGCCGGGGGATACGCAGTATTTT.

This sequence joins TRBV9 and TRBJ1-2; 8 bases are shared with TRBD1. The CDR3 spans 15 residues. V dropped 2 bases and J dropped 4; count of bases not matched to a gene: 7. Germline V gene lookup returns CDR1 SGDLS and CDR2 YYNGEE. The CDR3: CASSVTGDWSYGYTF. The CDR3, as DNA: TGTGCCAGCAGCGTGACAGGGGATTGGTCCTATGGCTACACCTTC.

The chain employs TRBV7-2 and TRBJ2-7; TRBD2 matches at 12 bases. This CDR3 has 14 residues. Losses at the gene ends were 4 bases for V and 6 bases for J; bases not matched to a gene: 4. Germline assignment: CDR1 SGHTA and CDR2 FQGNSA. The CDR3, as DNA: TGTGCCAGCAGCTCTAGCGGGGGGGCCTTCGAGCAGTACTTC. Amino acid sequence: CASSSSGGAFEQYF.

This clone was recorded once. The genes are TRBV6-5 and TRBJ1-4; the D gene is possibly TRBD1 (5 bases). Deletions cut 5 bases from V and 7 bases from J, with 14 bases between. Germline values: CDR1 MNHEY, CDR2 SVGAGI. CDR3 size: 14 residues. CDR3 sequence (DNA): TGTGCCAGCAGTCGGGGGACTTCGGGTGAAAAACTGTTTTTT. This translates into CASSRGTSGEKLFF.

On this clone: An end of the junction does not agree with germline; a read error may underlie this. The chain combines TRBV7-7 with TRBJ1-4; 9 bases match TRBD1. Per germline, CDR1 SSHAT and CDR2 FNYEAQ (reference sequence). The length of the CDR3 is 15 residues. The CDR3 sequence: CASSAGTGIMEKLFF. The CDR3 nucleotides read TGTGCTAGCAGCGCCGGGACAGGGATTATGGAAAAACTGTTTTTT.

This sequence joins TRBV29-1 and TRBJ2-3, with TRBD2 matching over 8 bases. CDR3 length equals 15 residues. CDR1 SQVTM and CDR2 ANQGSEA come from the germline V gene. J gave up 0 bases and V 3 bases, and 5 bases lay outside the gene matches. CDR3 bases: TGCAGCGTTGAGTCCGTAGCGGGGAGCACAGATACGCAGTATTTT. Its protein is CSVESVAGSTDTQYF.

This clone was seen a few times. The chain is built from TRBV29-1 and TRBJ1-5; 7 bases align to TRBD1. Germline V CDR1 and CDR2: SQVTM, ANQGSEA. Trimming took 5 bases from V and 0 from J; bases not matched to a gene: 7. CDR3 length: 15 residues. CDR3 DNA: TGCAGCGTTCTGCAGGGGGACGATAGCAATCAGCCCCAGCATTTT. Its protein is CSVLQGDDSNQPQHF.

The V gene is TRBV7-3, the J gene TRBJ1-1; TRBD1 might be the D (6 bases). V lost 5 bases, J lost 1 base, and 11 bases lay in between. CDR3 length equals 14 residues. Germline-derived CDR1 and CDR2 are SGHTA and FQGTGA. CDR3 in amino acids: CASSPQGRNTEAFF. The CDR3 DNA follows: TGTGCCAGCAGCCCCCAGGGGAGGAACACTGAAGCTTTCTTT.

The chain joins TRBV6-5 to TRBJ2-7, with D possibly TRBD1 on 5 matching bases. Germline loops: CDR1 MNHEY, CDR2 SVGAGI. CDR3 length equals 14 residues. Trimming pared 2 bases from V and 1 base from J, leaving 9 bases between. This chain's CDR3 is CASSYERQSYEQYF. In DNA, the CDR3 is TGTGCCAGCAGTTACGAGCGACAGTCCTACGAGCAGTACTTC.